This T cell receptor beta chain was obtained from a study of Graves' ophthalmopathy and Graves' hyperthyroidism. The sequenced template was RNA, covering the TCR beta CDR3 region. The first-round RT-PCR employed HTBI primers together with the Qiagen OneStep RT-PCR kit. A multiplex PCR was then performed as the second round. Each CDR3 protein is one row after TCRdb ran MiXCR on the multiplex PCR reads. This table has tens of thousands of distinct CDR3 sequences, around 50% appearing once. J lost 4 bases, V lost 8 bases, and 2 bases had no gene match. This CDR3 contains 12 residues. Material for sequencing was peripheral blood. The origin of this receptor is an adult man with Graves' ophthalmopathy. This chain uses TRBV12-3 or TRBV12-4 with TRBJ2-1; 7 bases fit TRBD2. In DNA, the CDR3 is TGTGCCAGCGGGAGGGATTACAATGAGCAGTTCTTC. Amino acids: CASGRDYNEQFF.